This entry lists 17 T cell receptor beta chains sequenced from one sample in a study of Tregs in tolerant kidney transplant recipients (dated by TCRdb to between 2018 and 2020). The time point label for this specimen denotes: 6 months after combined kidney and bone marrow transplant. Transplants used related donors with nonmyeloablative bone marrow transplantation; mixed chimerism was transient in the human trials. The library was prepared using the immunoSEQ multiplex PCR assay. In its TCRdb copy, this immuneACCESS table keeps in-frame sequences only and misses some clones. Where compared with another copy, unresolved V genes explain less than half of these, and the others have no known cause. Across this sample there are approximately 60,000 clones, with about 87% seen only once. In total, the top ten clones hold 3.8% of the sample. The specimen was CD4+ T cells from blood (PBMCs), collected 6 months after the transplant. These receptors came from a human patient who received a combined kidney and bone marrow transplant. Some T cells present after a transplant may be cells of the graft donor.

By sample share, this clone is medium-sized (0.01 to 0.1%). V and J are TRBV5-4 and TRBJ1-4; weak D call: TRBD1 (6 bases). Germline V gene lookup returns CDR1 SGHNT and CDR2 YYREEE (reference sequence). V lost 4 bases to trimming and J lost 0 bases, with 13 bases between them. The CDR3 is 16 amino acids. This CDR3 reads CASSPDRFATNEKLFF. CDR3 nucleotides: TGTGCCAGCAGCCCGGACAGATTTGCAACTAATGAAAAACTGTTTTTT.

This chain uses TRBV7-2 with TRBJ2-7; perhaps TRBD2 as D (6 bases). The CDR3 is made up of 14 amino acids. In germline, CDR1 is SGHTA, CDR2 FQGNSA. The V end lost 5 bases, the J end lost 5 bases, and 16 bases lay between the germline ends. CDR3 nucleotides: TGTGCCAGCAGCCGGGACGGACCGGGGGACGAGCAGTACTTC. Translated: CASSRDGPGDEQYF.

The V gene is TRBV18, the J gene TRBJ1-5; unclear D gene. V dropped 5 bases and J dropped 0 bases, with 8 bases sitting between them. Germline loops: CDR1 KGHSH, CDR2 LQKENI. CDR3 length: 14 amino acids. The CDR3 region is CASSNEHSNQPQHF. CDR3 nucleotide sequence: TGTGCCAGCTCAAATGAGCATAGCAATCAGCCCCAGCATTTT.

This clone was detected once. The V and J genes are TRBV5-1 and TRBJ2-1; tentatively, D is TRBD2 (7 bases). The CDR3 contains 15 residues. Between the trimmed V and J ends, which lost 6 bases and 0 bases, there was a span of 13 bases. Germline CDR1 reads SGHRS; CDR2 reads YFSETQ. DNA of the CDR3: TGCGCCAGCACCAACGGGGGGCTCTCCTACAATGAGCAGTTCTTC. This encodes CASTNGGLSYNEQFF.

The chain recombines TRBV14 with TRBJ2-7, with D possibly being TRBD1 (5 bases). The V gene's germline CDR1 is SGHDN and CDR2 FVKESK. The CDR3 runs 16 residues. Deletions cut 3 bases from V and 3 bases from J, with 18 bases between. The DNA of the CDR3 is TGTGCCAGCAGCCACACCACAGGCGTAGGGGTCTACGAGCAGTACTTC. This encodes CASSHTTGVGVYEQYF.

The rearrangement joins TRBV7-2 to TRBJ2-3, with a possible D match to TRBD2 (6 bases). This CDR3 contains 16 residues. The ends were cut back, 2 bases at V and 2 bases at J, with 14 bases in the middle. CDR1 is SGHTA, CDR2 FQGNSA, per germline. Written as DNA, the CDR3 is TGTGCCAGCAGCTTAAGGTGGGGGGAATTCACAGATACGCAGTATTTT. This encodes CASSLRWGEFTDTQYF.

On this clone itself: This same CDR3 is encoded by further DNA sequences in the sample. V and J are TRBV4-2 and TRBJ2-6; 11 bases fit TRBD1. Germline V gene data show CDR1 as LGHNA and CDR2 as YNFKEQ. The ends lost 5 bases at V and 0 bases at J; junction bases unmatched: 6. This CDR3 has 18 residues. Here the CDR3 reads CASSSPGQGVSGANVLTF. In DNA, the CDR3 is TGTGCCAGCAGCTCCCCGGGACAGGGGGTCTCTGGGGCCAACGTCCTGACTTTC.

The V gene is TRBV2, the J gene TRBJ1-2; a weak D match, TRBD1 (5 bases). This CDR3 has 13 residues. Trimming removed 4 bases at V and 6 bases at J, with 12 bases between. Germline-derived CDR1 and CDR2 are SNHLY and FYNNEI. CDR3 DNA: TGTGCCAGCAGTGTGGGCAGGGTCGATGGCTACACCTTC. As protein: CASSVGRVDGYTF. Full variable domain (outside the CDR3, taken from reference TRBV2 and TRBJ1-2): EPEVTQTPSHQVTQMGQEVILRCVPISNHLYFYWYRQILGQKVEFLVSFYNNEISEKSEIFDDQFSVERPDGSNFTLKIRSTKLEDSAMYFCASSVGRVDGYTFGSGTRLTVV.

The rearrangement joins TRBV4-3 to TRBJ2-5, with D perhaps TRBD1 (6 bases). V was trimmed by 1 base and J by 0 bases, leaving 9 bases between them. This CDR3 is 15 amino acids long. Germline V lookup: CDR1 LGHNA, CDR2 YSLEER. The CDR3 spells CASSQGGQYQETQYF. CDR3 DNA: TGCGCCAGCAGCCAAGGGGGGCAATACCAAGAGACCCAGTACTTC.

J is TRBJ2-5 and V is TRBV4-2; 9 bases are shared with TRBD2. The length of the CDR3 is 14 residues. V shed 1 base, J shed 5 bases, and the junction held 2 bases outside the gene matches. Germline V gene data show CDR1 as LGHNA and CDR2 as YNFKEQ. The CDR3 nucleotides read TGTGCCAGCAGCCAAGTAGCGGGGGCGGAGACCCAGTACTTC. This codes for CASSQVAGAETQYF.

This clone came up a few times. The chain's CDR3 is CASSVTGGLNGYTF. The CDR3 coding sequence is TGTGCCAGCAGCGTCACAGGGGGCTTGAATGGCTACACCTTC. V and J are TRBV9 and TRBJ1-2; 9 nucleotides agree with TRBD1. Losses at the gene ends were 2 bases for V and 6 bases for J; bases not matched to a gene: 5. CDR1 is SGDLS, CDR2 YYNGEE, per germline. The CDR3 is 14 residues long.

J is TRBJ1-1 and V is TRBV15, with 7 bases that match TRBD1. The CDR3 is 14 amino acids. Losses at the gene ends were 4 bases for V and 3 bases for J; bases not matched to a gene: 5. CDR1 LNHNV and CDR2 YYDKDF come from the germline V gene (reference sequence). The CDR3 sequence is CATSIRGRDTEAFF. DNA for the CDR3: TGTGCCACCAGCATAAGGGGGCGGGACACTGAAGCTTTCTTT. The full variable domain, rest sourced from reference TRBV15 and TRBJ1-1, is DAMVIQNPRYQVTQFGKPVTLSCSQTLNHNVMYWYQQKSSQAPKLLFHYYDKDFNNEADTPDNFQSRRPNTSFCFLDIRSPGLGDTAMYLCATSIRGRDTEAFFGQGTRLTVV.

The chain joins TRBV13 to TRBJ2-1; 9 nucleotides line up with TRBD1. J was trimmed by 10 bases and V by 5 bases; bases with no gene match: 15. The CDR3 spans 16 residues. The germline gives CDR1 PRHDT, CDR2 FYEKMQ (reference sequence). This CDR3 is CASSHDSGTGSNEQFF. CDR3 nucleotides: TGTGCCAGCAGCCACGACTCCGGGACAGGGAGTAACGAGCAGTTCTTC.

The V call is TRBV19, the J call TRBJ2-1; the match to TRBD2 covers 10 bases. The germline V gene has CDR1 LNHDA and CDR2 SQIVND (reference sequence). This CDR3 has 15 residues. V shed 5 bases, J shed 5 bases, and the junction held 6 bases outside the gene matches. The chain's CDR3 is CASSSSGGYDNEQFF. The CDR3 nucleotides are TGTGCCAGTAGTTCTAGCGGGGGCTACGACAATGAGCAGTTCTTC.

This chain joins TRBV4-2 and TRBJ1-2; 8 bases align to TRBD1. The J segment lost 1 base and the V segment lost 1 base, leaving 5 bases of the junction unmatched. CDR3 length equals 16 residues. From germline, CDR1 is LGHNA and CDR2 YNFKEQ. CDR3 loop: CASSQAGTGGNYGYTF. The CDR3 DNA reads TGTGCCAGCAGCCAAGCCGGGACAGGCGGTAACTATGGCTACACCTTC.

This sequence joins TRBV5-1 and TRBJ1-2, with TRBD1 matching over 9 bases. The CDR3 length is 16 residues. V shed 4 bases, J shed 1 base, and the junction held 8 bases outside the gene matches. From germline, CDR1 is SGHRS and CDR2 YFSETQ. CDR3 protein: CASSAGTGSGNYGYTF. CDR3 bases: TGCGCCAGCAGCGCCGGGACAGGGAGCGGTAACTATGGCTACACCTTC.

The chain uses TRBV28 and TRBJ2-7; TRBD1 agrees at 10 bases. CDR3 size: 15 residues. V shed 6 bases and J 3 bases; nucleotides not matched to a gene: 8. Germline V gene sequence: CDR1 MDHEN, CDR2 SYDVKM. The CDR3 region is CASSSRDRGIYEQYF. The CDR3 bases are TGTGCCAGCAGCAGCCGGGACAGGGGTATCTACGAGCAGTACTTC.